This TCR beta chain comes out of a study of blood T cells in healthy people across ages. V was clipped by 3 bases and J by 0 bases, with 9 bases between them. This CDR3 is 14 amino acids long. Concerning this clonotype itself: Its target is not known.

Each sample had at least 6 million PBMCs isolated. Study outcomes and limitations: Estimated diversity, derived from one million T cells, was regarded as an underestimate. It was found that TCR beta diversity correlated strongly with the percentage of naive T cells.

A second roughly 6 to 11 cycle PCR used barcoded and J-beta primers. The template-switch adaptor, which had 12 random nucleotides, put a tag on each cDNA molecule. One entry per CDR3 protein results from TCRdb running MiXCR on the 5' RACE reads. The sample records approximately 600,000 distinct CDR3 sequences, roughly three fifths being singletons. Material for sequencing was blood. This chain links TRBV12-3 or TRBV12-4 with TRBJ2-7; no firm D call. The TCR comes from a man aged 55-75 years in good health. The CDR3 region is CASSFQLDSYEQYF. CDR3 in DNA: TGTGCCAGCAGTTTTCAGTTGGACTCCTACGAGCAGTACTTC.